A single TCR beta chain is shown here with its context. This table comes from immunoSEQ multiplex PCR, and its TCRdb copy is limited to in-frame clones, with some not included. The sample lists more than 95,000 clones, around nine tenths occurring once. The entry originates in a study of T cell changes during pregnancy in multiple sclerosis. CDR3 length equals 16 residues. The germline gives CDR1 MNHEY, CDR2 SMNVEV (reference sequence). With 5 bases removed from V and 0 bases from J, the gap between germline ends came to 16 bases. This chain uses TRBV27 with TRBJ1-2; maybe TRBD1 (6 bases). Here the sequenced sample was peripheral blood, taken after pregnancy. The clonotype originates from a female donor with multiple sclerosis, enrolled in a pregnancy study. The CDR3 DNA follows: TGTGCCAGCAGTAGAGCCCGGGACACCTCTAACTATGGCTACACCTTC. Its protein product is CASSRARDTSNYGYTF.